The rows below give T cell receptor beta chains drawn from one sample of a study of control samples from healthy donors and cancer patients. Only in-frame clones appear in the TCRdb table, and some are missing; sequencing was by immunoSEQ multiplex PCR. The repertoire consists of hundreds of thousands of clones, with about nine tenths occurring once and the leading ten covering about 6.3%. The sample comprised PBMCs. Receptor source: a man aged 35-49 years with head and neck cancer. Both conserved end residues are part of each CDR3. D genes are given only for firm matches. Size tells how often a clone was seen (once, few, many) or the class of an expanded clone, and some rows leave it out.

d_call	v_call	j_call	clone_size	cdr3_nt	cdr3_aa
TRBD2	TRBV6-5	TRBJ2-7	-	TGTGCCAGCAGCAGCCCCGGGGGGTTGCTTTACGAGCAGTACTTC	CASSSPGGLLYEQYF
-	TRBV7-2	TRBJ2-7	-	TGTGCCAGCAGCTTAACTTGGCAACGGGGGGAGCAGTACTTC	CASSLTWQRGEQYF
-	TRBV7-9	TRBJ1-4	-	TGTGCCAGCAGCCCCGGAGCAACTAATGAAAAACTGTTTTTT	CASSPGATNEKLFF
-	TRBV7-3	TRBJ2-5	-	TGTGCCAGCAGTTCAAGCCCGTGGGAGACCCAGTACTTC	CASSSSPWETQYF
-	TRBV11-2	TRBJ2-3	once	TGTGCCAGCAGCTTAGTTGATAGTAGCACAGATACGCAGTATTTT	CASSLVDSSTDTQYF
TRBD1	TRBV12-5	TRBJ1-1	-	TGTGCTAGTGGTTTGGGACAGGGAGGCGCTGAAGCTTTCTTT	CASGLGQGGAEAFF
TRBD2	TRBV11-2	TRBJ2-2	once	TGTGCCAGCAGCCCCGGGACTAGCGGGAGGGCAATTGGCACCGGGGAGCTGTTTTTT	CASSPGTSGRAIGTGELFF
TRBD1	TRBV5-1	TRBJ1-1	-	TGCGCCAGCAGCGGTGGACAGGGGACTGAAGCTTTCTTT	CASSGGQGTEAFF
TRBD1	TRBV7-2	TRBJ2-1	few	TGTGCCAGCAGATGGACAGGGTACGATGAGCAGTTCTTC	CASRWTGYDEQFF
TRBD2	TRBV11-3	TRBJ2-2	-	TGTGCCAGCAGCTTAGCGGGAGGAGGGTCCGGGGAGCTGTTTTTT	CASSLAGGGSGELFF
-	TRBV19	TRBJ1-2	-	TGTGCCAGTAGTATCCTCGCAGCCTATGGCTACACCTTC	CASSILAAYGYTF
-	TRBV3-1/TRBV3-2	TRBJ2-1	-	TGTGCCAGCAGCCAGGTCGAGGGGGGACAGCAGTTCTTC	CASSQVEGGQQFF
-	TRBV9	TRBJ1-4	-	TGTGCCAGCAGCGTAGGCATCGGGGAGGGCATGCAAGAAAAACTGTTTTTT	CASSVGIGEGMQEKLFF
-	TRBV19	TRBJ2-2	-	TGTGCCAGTAGTATCTCCGGGAGCCACACCGGGGAGCTGTTTTTT	CASSISGSHTGELFF
-	TRBV28	TRBJ2-2	-	TGTGCCAGCAGTTTGTCGTACGGGGAGCTGTTTTTT	CASSLSYGELFF
-	TRBV6-5	TRBJ1-4	-	TGTGCCAGCGTATCACAGGGAGAAAAACTGTTTTTT	CASVSQGEKLFF
-	TRBV10-1	TRBJ2-1	-	TGCGCCAGCAGTGAGGGACAGTACAATGAGCAGTTCTTC	CASSEGQYNEQFF
-	TRBV4-1	TRBJ2-6	-	TGCGCCAGCAGCCCCTCGCCGGGCGTCTCTGGGGCCAACGTCCTGACTTTC	CASSPSPGVSGANVLTF
-	TRBV5-1	TRBJ2-6	-	TGCGCCAGCAGCTTGGTGCAGACCTCTGGGGCCAACGTCCTGACTTTC	CASSLVQTSGANVLTF
TRBD2	TRBV6-5	TRBJ2-7	-	TGTGCCAGCAGGACTAGCGGGGATAGCTCCTACGAGCAGTACTTC	CASRTSGDSSYEQYF
-	TRBV11-1	TRBJ2-1	once	TGTGCCAGCGGGGATTCGTGGAATGAGCAGTTCTTC	CASGDSWNEQFF
-	TRBV3-1/TRBV3-2	TRBJ1-5	-	TGTGCCAGCAGCCAAGACTTCGGACGGCCCCAGCATTTT	CASSQDFGRPQHF
-	TRBV6-5	TRBJ2-6	-	TGTGCCAGTAAGAAGGGTAGCTCTGGGGCCAACGTCCTGACTTTC	CASKKGSSGANVLTF
-	TRBV5-4	TRBJ2-2	-	TGTGCCAGCAGCTTGAACACCGGGGAGCTGTTTTTT	CASSLNTGELFF
TRBD1	TRBV28	TRBJ2-5	-	TGTGCCAGCAGGTCCACAGGGGGGAAAGAGACCCAGTACTTC	CASRSTGGKETQYF
-	TRBV6-2/TRBV6-3	TRBJ1-1	once	TGTGCCAGCAGTTACCGGCCGACAGGTGAAGCTTTCTTT	CASSYRPTGEAFF
-	TRBV10-1	TRBJ2-2	-	TGCGCCAGCAGTGAAGTTAACACCGGGGAGCTGTTTTTT	CASSEVNTGELFF
TRBD2	TRBV4-1	TRBJ2-2	-	TGCGCCAGCAGCCTCACCGAGCGGGGGGGTTACACCGGGGAGCTGTTTTTT	CASSLTERGGYTGELFF
TRBD1	TRBV6-1	TRBJ2-3	-	TGTGCCAGCAGTGAATCAGGGGGTATAGCAGATACGCAGTATTTT	CASSESGGIADTQYF
TRBD1	TRBV3-1/TRBV3-2	TRBJ1-5	-	TGTGCCAGCCCTACGGACAGGGCAGGGAATCAGCCCCAGCATTTT	CASPTDRAGNQPQHF
TRBD1	TRBV3-1/TRBV3-2	TRBJ2-3	-	TGTGCCAGCAGCCTACCGGGACAGGGCTCCACAGATACGCAGTATTTT	CASSLPGQGSTDTQYF
TRBD2	TRBV27	TRBJ2-2	-	TGTGCCAGCAGTTTAGGCCCTCGGGGTCTAGCGGGCCGGACAAACACCGGGGAGCTGTTTTTT	CASSLGPRGLAGRTNTGELFF
-	TRBV5-5	TRBJ1-4	-	TGTGCCAGCAGCTTTCGCCCGTTAGATAATGAAAAACTGTTTTTT	CASSFRPLDNEKLFF
TRBD1	TRBV7-2	TRBJ1-6	-	TGTGCCAGCAGCTTGAGACAGGGGCAGTCACCCCTCCACTTT	CASSLRQGQSPLHF
-	TRBV9	TRBJ2-7	-	TGTGCCAGCAGCGTAGGAGGGGCAGGGGCCTCCTACGAGCAGTACTTC	CASSVGGAGASYEQYF
-	TRBV28	TRBJ2-7	-	TGTGCCAGCAGTCTGGCGGGACCCACCTACGAGCAGTACTTC	CASSLAGPTYEQYF
-	TRBV18	TRBJ1-6	-	TGTGCCAGCTCACCCAGACTTCAGGCCCTTTCACCCCTCCACTTT	CASSPRLQALSPLHF
-	TRBV2	TRBJ1-6	-	TGTGCCAGCAGTGGAGAGGGTCACCCTAATTCACCCCTCCACTTT	CASSGEGHPNSPLHF
TRBD1	TRBV6-4	TRBJ2-1	-	TGTGCCAGCAGTGGGGACAGGGACGAGCAGTTCTTC	CASSGDRDEQFF
TRBD1	TRBV5-8	TRBJ1-2	-	TGTGCCAGCAGTCTTGGACAGGTGACCTATGGCTACACCTTC	CASSLGQVTYGYTF
-	TRBV3-1/TRBV3-2	TRBJ2-3	-	TGTGCCAGCAGCCAACCTGGGACAAGAGGCTTCACAGATACGCAGTATTTT	CASSQPGTRGFTDTQYF
-	TRBV27	TRBJ1-1	-	TGTGCCAGCAGTTTAGGCCTGAACACTGAAGCTTTCTTT	CASSLGLNTEAFF